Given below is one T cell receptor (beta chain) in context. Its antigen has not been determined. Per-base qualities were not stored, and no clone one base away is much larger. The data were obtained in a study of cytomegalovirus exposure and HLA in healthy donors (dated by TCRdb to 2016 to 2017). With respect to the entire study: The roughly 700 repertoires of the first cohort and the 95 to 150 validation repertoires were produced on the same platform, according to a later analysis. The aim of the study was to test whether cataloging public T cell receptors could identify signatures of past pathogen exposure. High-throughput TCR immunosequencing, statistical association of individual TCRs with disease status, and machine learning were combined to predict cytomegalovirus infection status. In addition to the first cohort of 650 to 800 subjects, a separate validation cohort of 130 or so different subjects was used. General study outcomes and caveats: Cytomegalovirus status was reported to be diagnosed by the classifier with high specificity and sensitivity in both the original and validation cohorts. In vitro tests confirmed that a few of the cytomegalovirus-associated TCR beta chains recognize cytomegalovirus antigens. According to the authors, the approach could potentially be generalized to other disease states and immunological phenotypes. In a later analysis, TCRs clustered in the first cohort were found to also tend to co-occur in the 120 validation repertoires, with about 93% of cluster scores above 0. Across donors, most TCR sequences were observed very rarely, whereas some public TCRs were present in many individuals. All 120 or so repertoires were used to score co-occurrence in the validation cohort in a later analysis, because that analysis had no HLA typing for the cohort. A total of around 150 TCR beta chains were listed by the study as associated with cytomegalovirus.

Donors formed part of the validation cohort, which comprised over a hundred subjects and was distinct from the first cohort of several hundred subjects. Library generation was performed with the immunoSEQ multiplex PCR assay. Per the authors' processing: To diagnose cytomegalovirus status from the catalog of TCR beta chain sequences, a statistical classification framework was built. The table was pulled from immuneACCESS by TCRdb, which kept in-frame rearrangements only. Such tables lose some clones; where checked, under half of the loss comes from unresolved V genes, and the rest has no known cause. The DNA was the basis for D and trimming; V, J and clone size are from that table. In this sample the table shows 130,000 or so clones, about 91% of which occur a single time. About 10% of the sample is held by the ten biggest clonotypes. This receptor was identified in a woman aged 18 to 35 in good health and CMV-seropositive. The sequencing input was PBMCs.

The nucleotide sequence reads as follows: TGTGCCAGCAGCTTAGCAGGTTTGATGAACACTGAAGCTTTCTTT. Translation gives CASSLAGLMNTEAFF. The chain is made from TRBV11-2 and TRBJ1-1; no D gene call is confident. The CDR3, cysteine through phenylalanine, is 15 amino acids long. The CDR3 DNA has 45 bases and is translated from base 1. From the germline V gene, CDR1 is SGHAT and CDR2 is FQNNGV. Trimming costs V 1 base and J 0 bases, and their ends lie 9 bases apart.